This passage covers 29 T cell receptor beta chains from one sample sequenced in a study of blood T cell repertoires in COVID-19. Produced via immunoSEQ multiplex PCR; TCRdb's table is partial and in-frame only. The sample holds approximately 160,000 clones; approximately 93% are singletons and the top ten take roughly 1.9%. Sequenced: peripheral blood. These receptor sequences come from a woman aged 60-70 years with COVID-19, enrolled during active disease.

The rearrangement uses TRBV9 and TRBJ1-2; 9 bases match TRBD1. The CDR3 extends over 15 amino acids. After removal of 3 bases from V and 4 bases from J, the junction contained 7 bases not matched to a gene. Germline lookup yields CDR1 SGDLS and CDR2 YYNGEE. The CDR3 DNA reads TGTGCCAGCAGCGGAAGACAGGGGGAGGCCTATGGCTACACCTTC. This sequence encodes CASSGRQGEAYGYTF.

This chain joins TRBV19 and TRBJ1-2; D is undetermined. Trimming left V 9 bases short and J 4 bases short, with 15 bases between. The CDR3 spans 13 residues. Germline CDR1 reads LNHDA; CDR2 reads SQIVND (reference sequence). CDR3 in amino acids: CASSYFLRYGYTF. The CDR3 DNA sequence: TGTGCCAGCTCCTATTTCCTCCGCTATGGCTACACCTTC.

The chain carries TRBV18 and TRBJ2-5, with 12 bases matching TRBD2. The CDR3 loop spans 19 amino acids. CDR1 is KGHSH, CDR2 LQKENI, per germline. J gave up 0 bases and V 3 bases, and 11 bases lay outside the gene matches. The CDR3 reads CASSPLLAGGLGNQETQYF. For the CDR3, the DNA is TGTGCCAGCTCACCCCTTCTAGCGGGGGGGCTAGGGAACCAAGAGACCCAGTACTTC.

CDR3 protein: CASSIGETNQPQHF. The CDR3 nucleotides are TGTGCCAGTAGTATAGGGGAGACCAATCAGCCCCAGCATTTT. The chain employs TRBV19 and TRBJ1-5; no clear D gene. CDR3 length equals 14 residues. Trimming shortened V by 1 base and J by 3 bases, and 7 bases separated the two germline ends. Looked up from germline, CDR1 is LNHDA and CDR2 is SQIVND (reference sequence).

The gene calls are TRBV2 and TRBJ1-5, with D unclear. Trimming pared 3 bases from V and 7 bases from J, leaving 13 bases between. The length of the CDR3 is 14 residues. Germline V gives CDR1 SNHLY, CDR2 FYNNEI. The CDR3 reads CASSEGSPGQPQHF. The CDR3 DNA follows: TGTGCCAGCAGTGAGGGCAGCCCGGGGCAGCCCCAGCATTTT.

V is TRBV7-2 and J is TRBJ1-2, with TRBD1 as a possible D gene (6 bases). The V end lost 5 bases, the J end lost 1 base, and 14 bases lay between the germline ends. The CDR3 contains 15 residues. Germline assignment: CDR1 SGHTA and CDR2 FQGNSA. The chain's CDR3 is CASSQGTKGNYGYTF. In DNA, the CDR3 is TGTGCCAGCAGCCAGGGGACCAAGGGTAACTATGGCTACACCTTC.

In this sample, this clone turned up once. The chain uses TRBV7-9 and TRBJ1-2, with D tentatively TRBD1 (5 bases). This CDR3 region has 15 residues. Germline lookup yields CDR1 SEHNR and CDR2 FQNEAQ (reference sequence). V lost 8 bases to trimming and J lost 6 bases, with 22 bases between them. CDR3 bases: TGTGCCAGCGCTACTTACGGGGGAGGGAACCATGGCTACACCTTC. It yields the protein CASATYGGGNHGYTF.

The rearrangement links TRBV10-3 to TRBJ1-1; D gene unclear. Trimming removed 1 base from V and 1 base from J, with 7 bases in between. The CDR3 has 14 residues. The germline gives CDR1 ENHRY, CDR2 SYGVKD. For the CDR3, the DNA is TGTGCCATCAGTGAGTTTCGGGGGAACACTGAAGCTTTCTTT. Protein: CAISEFRGNTEAFF.

The rearrangement uses TRBV6-4 and TRBJ2-3; a weak D match, TRBD2 (6 bases). This CDR3 is 14 amino acids long. Germline CDR1 is MRHNA and CDR2 is SNTAGT. The ends were cut back, 3 bases at V and 0 bases at J, with 7 bases in the middle. CDR3 bases: TGTGCCAGCAGTGAAGCGGGTAGCACAGATACGCAGTATTTT. As protein: CASSEAGSTDTQYF.

This chain links TRBV6-2 or TRBV6-3 with TRBJ1-5; a weak D match, TRBD1 (5 bases). V gave up 6 bases and J gave up 2 bases, with 20 bases separating them. This CDR3 contains 17 residues. Germline V CDR1 and CDR2: MNHEY, SVGEGT. CDR3 nucleotides: TGTGCCAGCAGCCTAAAGGGTGCCAGGGTGGGCAATCAGCCCCAGCATTTT. Its translation: CASSLKGARVGNQPQHF.

This chain connects TRBV19 to TRBJ2-3, with D tentatively TRBD2 (6 bases). The CDR3 runs 15 residues. CDR1 is LNHDA, CDR2 SQIVND, per germline (reference sequence). The ends were cut back, 4 bases at V and 1 base at J, with 12 bases in the middle. The CDR3, as DNA: TGTGCCAGTAGTAAAAGGGAGGTGGGCACAGATACGCAGTATTTT. As protein: CASSKREVGTDTQYF.

This clone was recorded only once. V gene TRBV5-1 combines with J gene TRBJ1-3, with unresolved D. Trimming pared 0 bases from V and 2 bases from J, leaving 6 bases between. CDR1 SGHRS and CDR2 YFSETQ come from the germline V gene. The CDR3 contains 14 residues. The CDR3 DNA reads TGCGCCAGCAGCTTGGGACAAGCTGGAAACACCATATATTTT. This gives the protein CASSLGQAGNTIYF.

In the case of this clone: This same CDR3 is encoded by further DNA sequences in the sample. The chain employs TRBV9 and TRBJ2-1; 7 positions agree with TRBD2. Germline V gives CDR1 SGDLS, CDR2 YYNGEE. The CDR3 totals 15 residues. V was clipped by 1 base and J by 3 bases; unmatched bases: 4. The CDR3 protein is CASSVSSGDYNEQFF. DNA for the CDR3: TGTGCCAGCAGCGTATCCAGCGGGGACTACAATGAGCAGTTCTTC.

The genes are TRBV6-2 or TRBV6-3 and TRBJ2-5, with TRBD2 as a possible D gene (5 bases). The ends were cut back, 2 bases at V and 8 bases at J, with 9 bases in the middle. Germline assignment: CDR1 MNHEY and CDR2 SVGEGT. This CDR3 region has 12 residues. The CDR3 DNA reads TGTGCCAGCAGTTACGTGGGAGACACCCAGTACTTC. It encodes CASSYVGDTQYF.

This rearrangement joins TRBV6-5 to TRBJ1-6; D uncertain. The CDR3 consists of 12 residues. Trimming stripped 8 bases from V and 8 bases from J, with 10 bases between. Germline CDR1 reads MNHEY; CDR2 reads SVGAGI. The CDR3 loop reads CASSRPDSPLHF. The CDR3 region has the DNA TGTGCCAGCTCTAGGCCAGATTCACCCCTCCACTTT.

The rearrangement uses TRBV7-8 and TRBJ1-2; D gene unclear. CDR1 is SGHVS, CDR2 FQNEAQ, per germline. CDR3 size: 12 residues. Trimming shortened V by 1 base and J by 7 bases, and 7 bases separated the two germline ends. CDR3 sequence: CASSLEGGGYTF. Written as DNA, the CDR3 is TGTGCCAGCAGCTTAGAGGGAGGTGGCTACACCTTC.

The genes are TRBV5-1 and TRBJ2-2; possibly TRBD2 for D (6 bases). Looked up from germline, CDR1 is SGHRS and CDR2 is YFSETQ. V lost 2 bases, J lost 3 bases, and 11 bases lay in between. The CDR3 is 15 amino acids. CDR3 nucleotides: TGCGCCAGCAGCTTAACGGGGGTGCACACCGGGGAGCTGTTTTTT. Its translation: CASSLTGVHTGELFF.

The V gene is TRBV19, the J gene TRBJ1-1; the D is unclear. Germline V gene data show CDR1 as LNHDA and CDR2 as SQIVND (reference sequence). Trimming cost V 7 bases and J 6 bases, with 18 bases left between them. This CDR3 spans 14 amino acids. The CDR3 DNA follows: TGTGCCAGTATTGGTCGGAGGGTTTCCCCTGAAGCTTTCTTT. Its protein is CASIGRRVSPEAFF.

This chain joins TRBV10-3 and TRBJ1-2, with 7 bases lining up with TRBD1. V lost 4 bases and J lost 8; bases outside the gene matches: 7. CDR3 length: 13 residues. CDR1 ENHRY and CDR2 SYGVKD come from the germline V gene. Here the CDR3 reads CAISGDDREGYTF. As DNA, the CDR3 is TGTGCCATCAGTGGGGACGACAGGGAAGGCTACACCTTC.

A few counts support this clone. J is TRBJ1-2 and V is TRBV9; unclear D gene. The CDR3 contains 14 residues. The ends were cut back, 4 bases at V and 8 bases at J, with 18 bases in the middle. The V gene's germline CDR1 is SGDLS and CDR2 YYNGEE. The CDR3 coding sequence is TGTGCCAGCAGCATAAGTCCGGTAGCGGGGGGCTACACCTTC. As protein: CASSISPVAGGYTF.

CDR3 sequence: CSVRGGPGRVNTEAFF. CDR3 coding DNA: TGCAGCGTGAGGGGGGGCCCAGGACGTGTGAACACTGAAGCTTTCTTT. This chain uses TRBV29-1 with TRBJ1-1, with D tentatively TRBD1 (6 bases). Germline loops: CDR1 SQVTM, CDR2 ANQGSEA. The CDR3 contains 16 residues. The ends were cut back, 6 bases at V and 0 bases at J, with 20 bases in the middle.

The chain recombines TRBV9 with TRBJ1-6; 10 positions agree with TRBD1. V lost 0 bases to trimming and J lost 9 bases; unmatched junction nucleotides: 9. Per germline, CDR1 SGDLS and CDR2 YYNGEE. This CDR3 is built from 17 residues. Here the CDR3 DNA reads TGTGCCAGCAGCGTAGGGTCCGGGACAGGGGAAAGTTCACCCCTCCACTTT. This gives the protein CASSVGSGTGESSPLHF.

The chain has TRBV9 and TRBJ2-2, with D possibly being TRBD1 (6 bases). Germline-derived CDR1 and CDR2 are SGDLS and YYNGEE. V was cut by 0 bases and J by 5 bases, with 11 bases left in between. The CDR3 sequence is 15 residues long. This chain's CDR3 is CASSVEGHRTGELFF. CDR3 nucleotides: TGTGCCAGCAGCGTAGAGGGACACAGGACCGGGGAGCTGTTTTTT. The complete variable domain, with remaining parts taken from reference TRBV9 and TRBJ2-2, reads DSGVTQTPKHLITATGQRVTLRCSPRSGDLSVYWYQQSLDQGLQFLIQYYNGEERAKGNILERFSAQQFPDLHSELNLSSLELGDSALYFCASSVEGHRTGELFFGEGSRLTVL.

The chain combines TRBV15 with TRBJ1-2; the match to TRBD1 covers 8 bases. The CDR3 is 15 residues long. The V segment lost 2 bases and the J segment 5 bases; nucleotides outside the gene matches: 7. Per the germline V gene, CDR1 is LNHNV and CDR2 is YYDKDF (reference sequence). CDR3 loop: CATSRSGGNKYGYTF. DNA for the CDR3: TGTGCCACCAGCAGATCAGGGGGCAATAAATATGGCTACACCTTC. The variable domain in full, completed from reference TRBV15 and TRBJ1-2, reads DAMVIQNPRYQVTQFGKPVTLSCSQTLNHNVMYWYQQKSSQAPKLLFHYYDKDFNNEADTPDNFQSRRPNTSFCFLDIRSPGLGDTAMYLCATSRSGGNKYGYTFGSGTRLTVV.

V usage is TRBV7-2 and J usage is TRBJ1-1; the match to TRBD1 covers 8 bases. J gave up 6 bases and V 5 bases, and 17 bases lay outside the gene matches. Germline V gene lookup returns CDR1 SGHTA and CDR2 FQGNSA. The CDR3 spans 17 residues. DNA of the CDR3: TGTGCCAGCAGCGGACGTTTCGCCAGGGGGCGGTTATCTGAAGCTTTCTTT. It encodes CASSGRFARGRLSEAFF.

The chain couples TRBV21-1 to TRBJ2-6; the table's D call TRBD1 went unverified against the DNA. TRBV21-1 counts as a pseudogene. The CDR3 consists of 19 residues. CDR3: CASSKGEHPNSSGANVLTF. The CDR3 DNA reads as TGTGCCAGCAGCAAAGGAGAACACCCAAACAGCTCTGGGGCCAACGTCCTGACTTTC.

The chain recombines TRBV20-1 with TRBJ1-2, with a tentative D call TRBD1 (6 bases). From germline, CDR1 is DFQATT and CDR2 SNEGSKA (reference sequence). Deletions cut 4 bases from V and 7 bases from J, with 10 bases between. The CDR3 is 11 amino acids. The CDR3, as DNA: TGCAGTGCTACAGGGGCAGGTGGCTACACCTTC. Protein product: CSATGAGGYTF.

V and J are TRBV6-5 and TRBJ2-2; D gene unclear. CDR3 size: 14 residues. Germline CDR1 MNHEY, CDR2 SVGAGI. Trimming shortened V by 6 bases and J by 2 bases, and 10 bases separated the two germline ends. CDR3 sequence reads: CASSPVRNTGELFF. The CDR3 DNA is TGTGCCAGCAGCCCCGTCAGAAACACCGGGGAGCTGTTTTTT.

The chain recombines TRBV4-1 with TRBJ2-7, with 15 bases identical to TRBD2. There are 18 residues in the CDR3. Germline V gives CDR1 MGHRA, CDR2 YSYEKL. V shed 4 bases, J shed 4 bases, and the junction held 11 bases outside the gene matches. The CDR3 here is CASSLRGTSGGPSYEQYF. CDR3 coding DNA: TGCGCCAGCAGCCTTCGCGGGACTAGCGGGGGGCCTAGTTACGAGCAGTACTTC.